These T cell receptor beta chains were read from a single sample in a study of somatic mutations in cytotoxic T cells in rheumatoid arthritis. TCRdb's copy holds only in-frame clones and misses some; the assay was immunoSEQ multiplex PCR. The sample has roughly 9,200 clones, 75% to 80% seen once. The sequenced material came from CD8+ T cells sorted from blood. The source of these receptors is an adult with rheumatoid arthritis. The CDR3 runs from the conserved cysteine through the conserved F or W. Fields, in order: D gene, clone size, CDR3 length, J gene, V gene, CDR3 protein, CDR3 DNA. The D gene is left open where the match is weak. The size entry is marked missing in some rows and otherwise reads once, few, many or a size class.

d_call: NA; clone_size: once; cdr3_length: 19; j_call: TRBJ2-3; v_call: TRBV13; cdr3_aa: CASSLVGGHSPLNTDTQYF; cdr3_nt: TGTGCCAGCAGCCTAGTCGGGGGTCATTCCCCTCTAAACACAGATACGCAGTATTTT
d_call: NA; clone_size: few; cdr3_length: 14; j_call: TRBJ1-4; v_call: TRBV11-2; cdr3_aa: CASRSPGQYEKLFF; cdr3_nt: TGTGCCAGCCGCTCACCGGGACAATATGAAAAACTGTTTTTT
d_call: TRBD1; clone_size: NA; cdr3_length: 16; j_call: TRBJ2-1; v_call: TRBV25-1; cdr3_aa: CASTHVLGTAFDEQFF; cdr3_nt: TGTGCCAGCACCCACGTCCTCGGGACAGCATTCGATGAGCAGTTCTTC
d_call: NA; clone_size: NA; cdr3_length: 16; j_call: TRBJ2-1; v_call: TRBV27; cdr3_aa: CASSLVPPYSYNEQLF; cdr3_nt: TGTGCCAGCAGTTTGGTACCACCCTACTCCTACAATGAGCAGCTCTTC
d_call: NA; clone_size: once; cdr3_length: 13; j_call: TRBJ2-1; v_call: TRBV18; cdr3_aa: CASAPTLGNEQFF; cdr3_nt: TGTGCCAGCGCCCCCACCCTAGGGAATGAGCAGTTCTTC
d_call: NA; clone_size: NA; cdr3_length: 16; j_call: TRBJ2-2; v_call: TRBV11-3; cdr3_aa: CASSLGDLANTGELFF; cdr3_nt: TGTGCCAGCAGCTTAGGTGACTTAGCGAACACCGGGGAGCTGTTTTTT
d_call: NA; clone_size: NA; cdr3_length: 13; j_call: TRBJ2-3; v_call: TRBV28; cdr3_aa: CASSPLEADTQYF; cdr3_nt: TGTGCCAGCAGCCCTCTGGAGGCAGATACGCAGTATTTT
d_call: TRBD2; clone_size: NA; cdr3_length: 13; j_call: TRBJ2-2; v_call: TRBV28; cdr3_aa: CASRLAGGPELFF; cdr3_nt: TGTGCCAGCAGACTAGCGGGGGGGCCGGAGCTGTTTTTT
d_call: TRBD1; clone_size: NA; cdr3_length: 18; j_call: TRBJ2-7; v_call: TRBV28; cdr3_aa: CASSPQLIIQGIGYEQYF; cdr3_nt: TGTGCCAGCAGTCCACAACTTATAATACAGGGGATTGGCTACGAGCAGTACTTC
d_call: TRBD2; clone_size: few; cdr3_length: 15; j_call: TRBJ2-7; v_call: TRBV25-1; cdr3_aa: CASSVLAGGVYEQYF; cdr3_nt: TGTGCCAGCAGTGTACTAGCGGGAGGCGTCTACGAGCAGTACTTC
d_call: TRBD1; clone_size: NA; cdr3_length: 16; j_call: TRBJ2-1; v_call: TRBV13; cdr3_aa: CASSLGSGTAYNEQFF; cdr3_nt: TGTGCCAGCAGCTTAGGGTCCGGGACAGCTTACAATGAGCAGTTCTTC
d_call: NA; clone_size: NA; cdr3_length: 14; j_call: TRBJ1-2; v_call: TRBV29-1; cdr3_aa: CSVVPGEFDYGYTF; cdr3_nt: TGCAGCGTTGTCCCAGGGGAGTTTGACTATGGCTACACCTTC
d_call: NA; clone_size: NA; cdr3_length: 14; j_call: TRBJ2-1; v_call: TRBV27; cdr3_aa: CASSLSGRAREQFF; cdr3_nt: TGTGCCAGCAGTTTATCCGGGCGGGCTCGAGAGCAGTTCTTC
d_call: TRBD1; clone_size: NA; cdr3_length: 17; j_call: TRBJ1-2; v_call: TRBV28; cdr3_aa: CASRIRDRGLVEYGYTF; cdr3_nt: TGTGCCAGCAGGATCCGGGACAGGGGATTAGTTGAGTATGGCTACACCTTC
d_call: TRBD2; clone_size: NA; cdr3_length: 18; j_call: TRBJ2-3; v_call: TRBV15; cdr3_aa: CATMGSGGAAKYTDTQYF; cdr3_nt: TGTGCCACCATGGGTAGCGGGGGGGCTGCGAAGTACACAGATACGCAGTATTTT
d_call: NA; clone_size: few; cdr3_length: 16; j_call: TRBJ1-2; v_call: TRBV27; cdr3_aa: CASTPTGGRSYYGYTF; cdr3_nt: TGTGCCAGCACTCCAACGGGGGGTAGATCCTACTATGGCTACACCTTC
d_call: NA; clone_size: NA; cdr3_length: 15; j_call: TRBJ2-3; v_call: TRBV7-3; cdr3_aa: CASSLTGGYTDTQYF; cdr3_nt: TGTGCCAGCAGCTTAACTGGCGGCTACACAGATACGCAGTATTTT
d_call: NA; clone_size: NA; cdr3_length: 14; j_call: TRBJ2-5; v_call: TRBV28; cdr3_aa: CASSLRTVRETQYF; cdr3_nt: TGTGCCAGCAGTCTCAGGACAGTCCGAGAGACCCAGTACTTC
d_call: NA; clone_size: NA; cdr3_length: 14; j_call: TRBJ1-2; v_call: TRBV27; cdr3_aa: CASSLSSGGDGYTF; cdr3_nt: TGTGCCAGCAGTTTATCGTCCGGGGGCGATGGCTACACCTTC
d_call: TRBD1; clone_size: once; cdr3_length: 15; j_call: TRBJ1-6; v_call: TRBV2; cdr3_aa: CASSEGTGLYSPLHF; cdr3_nt: TGTGCCAGCAGTGAAGGGACAGGGTTGTACTCACCCCTCCACTTT
d_call: TRBD2; clone_size: NA; cdr3_length: 16; j_call: TRBJ2-1; v_call: TRBV27; cdr3_aa: CASGPISTSGGNEQFF; cdr3_nt: TGTGCCAGCGGACCGATCTCGACTAGCGGGGGAAATGAGCAGTTCTTC
d_call: TRBD2; clone_size: NA; cdr3_length: 17; j_call: TRBJ2-3; v_call: TRBV13; cdr3_aa: CASSLAGLAGIADTQYF; cdr3_nt: TGTGCCAGCAGCTTAGCTGGACTAGCGGGGATTGCAGATACGCAGTATTTT
d_call: NA; clone_size: NA; cdr3_length: 18; j_call: TRBJ2-7; v_call: TRBV4-3; cdr3_aa: CASSQEFAGGPHSYEQYF; cdr3_nt: TGCGCCAGCAGCCAAGAATTCGCCGGGGGCCCCCACTCCTACGAGCAGTACTTC
d_call: NA; clone_size: NA; cdr3_length: 19; j_call: TRBJ1-1; v_call: TRBV4-2; cdr3_aa: CASSPSPIQGLGPNTEAFF; cdr3_nt: TGTGCCAGCAGCCCCAGCCCCATTCAGGGGTTAGGACCGAACACTGAAGCTTTCTTT
d_call: NA; clone_size: once; cdr3_length: 16; j_call: TRBJ2-1; v_call: TRBV4-1; cdr3_aa: CASSQGEGGAGNEQFF; cdr3_nt: TGCGCCAGCAGCCAGGGAGAGGGGGGGGCAGGGAATGAGCAGTTCTTC
d_call: NA; clone_size: NA; cdr3_length: 12; j_call: TRBJ2-3; v_call: TRBV6-5; cdr3_aa: CASSYGEDTQYF; cdr3_nt: TGTGCCAGCAGTTACGGAGAGGATACGCAGTATTTT
d_call: NA; clone_size: NA; cdr3_length: 18; j_call: TRBJ2-3; v_call: TRBV7-6; cdr3_aa: CASSLNNYWGEFPDTQYF; cdr3_nt: TGTGCCAGCAGCTTAAATAATTATTGGGGGGAGTTCCCAGATACGCAGTATTTT
d_call: NA; clone_size: few; cdr3_length: 12; j_call: TRBJ1-1; v_call: TRBV19; cdr3_aa: CASSFWNSEAFF; cdr3_nt: TGTGCCAGTTCCTTTTGGAATTCTGAAGCTTTCTTT
d_call: NA; clone_size: NA; cdr3_length: 15; j_call: TRBJ1-2; v_call: TRBV28; cdr3_aa: CASSPGTTSPDGYTF; cdr3_nt: TGTGCCAGCAGTCCAGGGACCACAAGTCCGGATGGCTACACCTTC
d_call: NA; clone_size: NA; cdr3_length: 16; j_call: TRBJ1-4; v_call: TRBV7-2; cdr3_aa: CASSLVFSRFGEKLFF; cdr3_nt: TGTGCCAGCAGCTTAGTATTTTCCAGGTTTGGCGAAAAACTGTTTTTT
d_call: NA; clone_size: NA; cdr3_length: 11; j_call: TRBJ2-7; v_call: TRBV6-5; cdr3_aa: CASSYPTTGRF; cdr3_nt: TGTGCCAGCAGTTACCCTACGACCGGCAGATTC
d_call: NA; clone_size: NA; cdr3_length: 13; j_call: TRBJ2-7; v_call: TRBV6-5; cdr3_aa: CASRADLGYEQYF; cdr3_nt: TGTGCCAGCAGGGCGGATCTCGGCTACGAGCAGTACTTC
d_call: NA; clone_size: NA; cdr3_length: 16; j_call: TRBJ2-1; v_call: TRBV4-1; cdr3_aa: CASSQDQARGGNEQFF; cdr3_nt: TGCGCCAGCAGCCAAGATCAGGCCAGGGGGGGCAATGAGCAGTTCTTC
d_call: NA; clone_size: NA; cdr3_length: 15; j_call: TRBJ2-1; v_call: TRBV5-5; cdr3_aa: CASSFYRASLNEQFF; cdr3_nt: TGTGCCAGCAGCTTCTACCGGGCCAGCCTGAATGAGCAGTTCTTC
d_call: NA; clone_size: NA; cdr3_length: 16; j_call: TRBJ2-6; v_call: TRBV5-6; cdr3_aa: CASSFSPWAGANVLTF; cdr3_nt: TGTGCCAGCAGCTTCTCCCCTTGGGCTGGGGCCAACGTCCTGACTTTC
d_call: NA; clone_size: NA; cdr3_length: 12; j_call: TRBJ2-3; v_call: TRBV29-1; cdr3_aa: CSVDHGVGTQYF; cdr3_nt: TGCAGCGTTGACCATGGCGTTGGTACGCAGTATTTT
d_call: NA; clone_size: NA; cdr3_length: 15; j_call: TRBJ2-1; v_call: TRBV6-6; cdr3_aa: CASSYLDRSYNEQFF; cdr3_nt: TGTGCCAGCAGTTATCTGGACCGCTCCTACAATGAGCAGTTCTTC
d_call: NA; clone_size: NA; cdr3_length: 15; j_call: TRBJ2-1; v_call: TRBV19; cdr3_aa: CASTPRDGTYNEQFF; cdr3_nt: TGTGCCAGTACCCCCCGGGACGGAACGTACAATGAGCAGTTCTTC
d_call: TRBD2; clone_size: NA; cdr3_length: 21; j_call: TRBJ2-5; v_call: TRBV7-6; cdr3_aa: CASSLGEASGGASDLQETQYF; cdr3_nt: TGTGCCAGCAGCTTAGGGGAGGCTAGCGGGGGGGCGAGCGACTTACAAGAGACCCAGTACTTC
d_call: TRBD1; clone_size: NA; cdr3_length: 17; j_call: TRBJ1-5; v_call: TRBV18; cdr3_aa: CASSPMAPDRDNQPQHF; cdr3_nt: TGTGCCAGCTCGCCGATGGCCCCGGACAGGGACAATCAGCCCCAGCATTTT
d_call: TRBD1; clone_size: NA; cdr3_length: 15; j_call: TRBJ1-4; v_call: TRBV6-6; cdr3_aa: CASSLTGTGDEKLFF; cdr3_nt: TGTGCCAGCAGTTTAACCGGGACAGGGGATGAAAAACTGTTTTTT
d_call: NA; clone_size: few; cdr3_length: 12; j_call: TRBJ1-1; v_call: TRBV28; cdr3_aa: CASTSMNTEAFF; cdr3_nt: TGTGCCAGCACCTCAATGAACACTGAAGCTTTCTTT
d_call: TRBD2; clone_size: few; cdr3_length: 15; j_call: TRBJ2-2; v_call: TRBV7-9; cdr3_aa: CASRETAGGTGELFF; cdr3_nt: TGTGCCAGCAGGGAAACGGCGGGGGGTACCGGGGAGCTGTTTTTT